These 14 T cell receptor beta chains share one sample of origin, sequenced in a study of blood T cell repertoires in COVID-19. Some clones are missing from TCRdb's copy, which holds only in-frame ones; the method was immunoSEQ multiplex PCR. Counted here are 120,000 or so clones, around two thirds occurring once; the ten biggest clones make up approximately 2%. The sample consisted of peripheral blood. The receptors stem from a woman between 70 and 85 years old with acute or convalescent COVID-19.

The CDR3 sequence: CASSANNLAGSSYNEQFF. For the CDR3, the DNA is TGCGCCAGCAGCGCCAATAACCTAGCGGGTAGCTCCTACAATGAGCAGTTCTTC. J is TRBJ2-1 and V is TRBV5-1; 8 nucleotides match TRBD2. The CDR3 contains 18 residues. Germline V lookup: CDR1 SGHRS, CDR2 YFSETQ. The junction had 12 bases not matched to a gene; V was cut back by 4 bases and J by 0 bases.

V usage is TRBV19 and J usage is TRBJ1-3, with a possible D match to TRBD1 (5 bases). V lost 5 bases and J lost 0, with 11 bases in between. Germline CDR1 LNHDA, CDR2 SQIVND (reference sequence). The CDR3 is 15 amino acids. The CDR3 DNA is TGTGCCAGTAGTGTTCAGGGCATCTCTGGAAACACCATATATTTT. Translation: CASSVQGISGNTIYF.

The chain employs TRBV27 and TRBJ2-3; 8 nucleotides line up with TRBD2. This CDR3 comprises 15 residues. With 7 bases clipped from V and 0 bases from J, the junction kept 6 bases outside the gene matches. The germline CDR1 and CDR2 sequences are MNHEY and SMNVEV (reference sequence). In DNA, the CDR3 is TGTGCCAGCACCCTTAGCGGGACTAGCACAGATACGCAGTATTTT. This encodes CASTLSGTSTDTQYF.

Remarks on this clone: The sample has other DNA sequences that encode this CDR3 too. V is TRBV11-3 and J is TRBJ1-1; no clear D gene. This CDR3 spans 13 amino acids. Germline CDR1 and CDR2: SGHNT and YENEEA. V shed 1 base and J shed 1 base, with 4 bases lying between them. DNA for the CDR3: TGTGCCAGCAGCTTAGCCCGGAACACTGAAGCTTTCTTT. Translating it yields CASSLARNTEAFF.

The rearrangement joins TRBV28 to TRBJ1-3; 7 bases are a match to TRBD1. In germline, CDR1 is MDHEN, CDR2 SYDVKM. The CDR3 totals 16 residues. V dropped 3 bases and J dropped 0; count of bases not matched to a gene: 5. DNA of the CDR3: TGTGCCAGCAGTTTCTCGACAGGGCGCTCTGGAAACACCATATATTTT. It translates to CASSFSTGRSGNTIYF.

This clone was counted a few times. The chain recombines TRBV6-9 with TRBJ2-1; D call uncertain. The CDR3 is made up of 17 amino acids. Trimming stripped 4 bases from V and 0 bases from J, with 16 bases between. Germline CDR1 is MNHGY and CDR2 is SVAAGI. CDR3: CASSSDYRSGSYNEQFF. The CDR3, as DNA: TGTGCCAGCAGTTCAGATTACAGATCTGGCTCCTACAATGAGCAGTTCTTC.

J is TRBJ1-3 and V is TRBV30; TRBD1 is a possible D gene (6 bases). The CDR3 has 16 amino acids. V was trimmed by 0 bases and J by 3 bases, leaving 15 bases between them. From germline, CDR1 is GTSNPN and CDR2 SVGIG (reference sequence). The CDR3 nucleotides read TGTGCCTGGAGTGTACCGGGCAGGGGCCGTGGAAACACCATATATTTT. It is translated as CAWSVPGRGRGNTIYF.

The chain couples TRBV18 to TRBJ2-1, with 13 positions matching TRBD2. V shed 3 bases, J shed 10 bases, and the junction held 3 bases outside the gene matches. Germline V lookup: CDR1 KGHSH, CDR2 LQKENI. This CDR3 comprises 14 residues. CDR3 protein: CASSPGLAGVEQFF. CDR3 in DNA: TGTGCCAGCTCACCTGGACTAGCGGGAGTGGAGCAGTTCTTC. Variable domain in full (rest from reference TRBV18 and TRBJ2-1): NAGVMQNPRHLVRRRGQEARLRCSPMKGHSHVYWYRQLPEEGLKFMVYLQKENIIDESGMPKERFSAEFPKEGPSILRIQQVVRGDSAAYFCASSPGLAGVEQFFGPGTRLTVL.

CDR3 region: CASSTRQGNTGELFF. The CDR3 nucleotides are TGTGCCAGTAGTACGCGACAGGGGAACACCGGGGAGCTGTTTTTT. J is TRBJ2-2 and V is TRBV19; TRBD1 aligns across 7 bases. Germline CDR1 reads LNHDA; CDR2 reads SQIVND (reference sequence). The junction had 3 bases not matched to a gene; V was cut back by 4 bases and J by 1 base. CDR3 length: 15 amino acids.

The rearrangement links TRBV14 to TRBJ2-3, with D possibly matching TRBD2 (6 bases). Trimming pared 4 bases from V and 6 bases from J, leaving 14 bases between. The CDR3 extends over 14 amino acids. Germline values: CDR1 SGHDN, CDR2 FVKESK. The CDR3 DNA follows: TGTGCCAGCAGCCGCCTCGCGGGAAGGGATACGCAGTATTTT. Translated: CASSRLAGRDTQYF.

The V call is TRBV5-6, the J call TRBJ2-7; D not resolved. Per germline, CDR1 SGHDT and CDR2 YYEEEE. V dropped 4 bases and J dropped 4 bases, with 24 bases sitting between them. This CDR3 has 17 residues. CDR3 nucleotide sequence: TGTGCCAGCAGCGAAAGTTTCTCGGGTCCCTTCGCGTACGAGCAGTACTTC. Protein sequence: CASSESFSGPFAYEQYF.

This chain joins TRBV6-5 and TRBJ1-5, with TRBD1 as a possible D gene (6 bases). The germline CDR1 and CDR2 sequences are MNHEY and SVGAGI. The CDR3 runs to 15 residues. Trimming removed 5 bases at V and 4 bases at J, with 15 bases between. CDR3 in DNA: TGTGCCAGCAGTCCGGACAGCCTAGGAAATCAGCCCCAGCATTTT. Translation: CASSPDSLGNQPQHF.

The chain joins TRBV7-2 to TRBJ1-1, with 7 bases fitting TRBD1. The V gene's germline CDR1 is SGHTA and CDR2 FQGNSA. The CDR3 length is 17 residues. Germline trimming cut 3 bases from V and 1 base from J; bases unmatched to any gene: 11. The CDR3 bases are TGTGCCAGCAGCTTGCGGACAGGACTTAATAAGAACACTGAAGCTTTCTTT. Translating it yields CASSLRTGLNKNTEAFF. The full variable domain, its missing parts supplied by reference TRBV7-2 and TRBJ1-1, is GAGVSQSPSNKVTEKGKDVELRCDPISGHTALYWYRQSLGQGLEFLIYFQGNSAPDKSGLPSDRFSAERTGGSVSTLTIQRTQQEDSAVYLCASSLRTGLNKNTEAFFGQGTRLTVV.

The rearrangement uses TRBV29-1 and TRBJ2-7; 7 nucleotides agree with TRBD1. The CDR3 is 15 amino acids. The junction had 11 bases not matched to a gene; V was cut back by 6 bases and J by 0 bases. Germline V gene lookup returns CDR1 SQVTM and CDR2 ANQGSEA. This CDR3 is CSVDAKDRNSYEQYF. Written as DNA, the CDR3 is TGCAGCGTGGATGCAAAGGACAGGAACTCCTACGAGCAGTACTTC.